The clone carrying this T cell receptor (beta chain) was recorded only once. What it binds is not known. V was pared by 3 bases and J by 2 bases, with 8 bases of the junction left unmatched. CDR1 is LGHNA, CDR2 YNFKEQ, per germline. The CDR3 runs 17 residues. The data derive from a study of cytomegalovirus exposure and HLA in healthy donors. Study-level points and caveats: Owing to their indistinguishability, certain V segments, notably TRBV6-2 and TRBV6-3, were excluded. Rare TCR sequences predominated, though certain public TCRs were found in many donors.

Amplification used 60 Vbeta primers and 13 Jbeta primers. The repertoire was sequenced with immunoSEQ multiplex PCR; TCRdb's copy has only in-frame clones and lacks some. The table lists 110,000 or so clones, roughly 77% of them singletons, with about 4.9% in the top ten. What was sequenced was PBMCs. The chain combines TRBV4-2 with TRBJ2-5; 11 nucleotides match TRBD1. The receptor was derived from a man between 50 and 59 years old in good health and CMV-seropositive. DNA for the CDR3: TGTGCCAGCAGCCAGCCCCTGGGGGACAGGGGGCAAGAGACCCAGTACTTC. This sequence encodes CASSQPLGDRGQETQYF.